This paragraph reports one T cell receptor (beta chain). J lost 7 bases, V lost 8 bases, and 9 bases had no gene match. The CDR3 has 15 amino acids. CDR1 is LNHDA, CDR2 SQIVND, per germline (reference sequence). The data originate from a study of T cells in tuberculosis. The data were produced by immunoSEQ multiplex PCR, yet TCRdb's version contains in-frame clones alone and is incomplete. The sample holds 37,000 or so clones; approximately 94% are singletons and the top ten take about 12%. The sequencing sample was made of PBMCs. The V gene is TRBV19, the J gene TRBJ2-2; 11 positions agree with TRBD1. This receptor was obtained from a donor aged 5 to 30 with latent tuberculosis or without tuberculosis infection. Some clones in this sample may be carry-over from other donors' samples. CDR3 coding DNA: TGTGCCAGTTCGTCCGGGACAGGGGGTTTCGGGGAGCTGTTTTTT. This encodes CASSSGTGGFGELFF.